The 27 T cell receptor beta chains reported below all come from one sample, sequenced in a study of cytomegalovirus exposure and HLA in healthy donors. PCR primers comprised 60 Vbeta and 13 Jbeta primers. The data were produced by immunoSEQ multiplex PCR, yet TCRdb's version contains in-frame clones alone and is incomplete. Seen here are around 140,000 clones, 83% observed once, and the top ten hold 1.5%. Specimen: PBMCs. The source of these receptors is a middle-aged man in good health and CMV-seronegative.

The chain is built from TRBV5-1 and TRBJ2-3; the match to TRBD2 covers 7 bases. V trimming: 5 bases; J trimming: 1 base; junction bases outside the gene matches: 7. The germline gives CDR1 SGHRS, CDR2 YFSETQ. The CDR3 loop spans 15 amino acids. The DNA of the CDR3 is TGCGCCAGCAGTCCCCTGAGCGGGGGCACAGATACGCAGTATTTT. Its protein is CASSPLSGGTDTQYF.

The gene calls are TRBV5-1 and TRBJ2-7; TRBD1 might be the D (6 bases). The V end lost 5 bases, the J end lost 3 bases, and 18 bases lay between the germline ends. CDR1 is SGHRS and CDR2 is YFSETQ in the germline V gene. This CDR3 is 15 amino acids long. The CDR3 is CASRLWQGQDYEQYF. Written as DNA, the CDR3 is TGCGCCAGCAGACTCTGGCAGGGACAAGACTACGAGCAGTACTTC.

CDR3 DNA sequence: TGTGCCATCAGTCAATCCTCTGGGGGGAGAGCCTACAATGAGCAGTTCTTC. This encodes CAISQSSGGRAYNEQFF. The chain joins TRBV10-3 to TRBJ2-1; a possible D gene is TRBD2 (6 bases). Germline CDR1 is ENHRY and CDR2 is SYGVKD. The CDR3 consists of 17 residues. Trimming removed 5 bases at V and 2 bases at J, with 19 bases between.

The rearrangement joins TRBV5-5 to TRBJ1-5; D is unclear. This CDR3 region has 13 residues. The germline V gene encodes CDR1 SGHKS and CDR2 YYEKEE (reference sequence). Trimming removed 3 bases at V and 8 bases at J, with 12 bases between. The CDR3 DNA sequence: TGTGCCAGCAGCTCCACCGGGAATAAGCCCCAGCATTTT. It yields the protein CASSSTGNKPQHF. Looking up the rest from reference TRBV5-5 and TRBJ1-5 gives the full variable domain: DAGVTQSPTHLIKTRGQQVTLRCSPISGHKSVSWYQQVLGQGPQFIFQYYEKEERGRGNFPDRFSARQFPNYSSELNVNALLLGDSALYLCASSSTGNKPQHFGDGTRLSIL.

The chain couples TRBV5-1 to TRBJ2-6; tentatively, D is TRBD2 (5 bases). This CDR3 has 16 residues. Germline CDR1 SGHRS, CDR2 YFSETQ. Trimming stripped 0 bases from V and 0 bases from J, with 7 bases between. The CDR3 DNA sequence: TGCGCCAGCAGCTTGGACGGGAACTCTGGGGCCAACGTCCTGACTTTC. As protein: CASSLDGNSGANVLTF.

The J gene is TRBJ1-2, the V gene TRBV4-3; D may be TRBD1 (5 bases). V dropped 0 bases and J dropped 2 bases, with 7 bases sitting between them. The CDR3 consists of 14 residues. The V gene's germline CDR1 is LGHNA and CDR2 YSLEER. CDR3 nucleotides: TGCGCCAGCAGCCAAGACCGGGGGAACTATGGCTACACCTTC. Translated, it gives CASSQDRGNYGYTF.

Only a few counts were recorded for this clone. V gene TRBV5-3 combines with J gene TRBJ2-7; 7 nucleotides align to TRBD1. TRBV5-3 is placed among ORFs of uncertain function. J lost 4 bases, V lost 2 bases, and 6 bases had no gene match. CDR3 length: 14 residues. The CDR3 sequence is CARSFPGQSYEQYF. In DNA, the CDR3 is TGTGCCAGAAGCTTCCCGGGACAGTCTTACGAGCAGTACTTC.

The chain employs TRBV7-9 and TRBJ2-5, with D tentatively TRBD2 (5 bases). CDR1 and CDR2 (germline): SEHNR, FQNEAQ (reference sequence). V was shortened by 7 bases and J by 5 bases, with 11 bases between the two germline ends. The CDR3 is 12 residues long. CDR3 DNA sequence: TGTGCCAGCACTAAGACGGGGGAGACCCAGTACTTC. Translating gives CASTKTGETQYF. The full variable domain, in which reference TRBV7-9 and TRBJ2-5 provide the parts outside the CDR3, is DTGVSQNPRHKITKRGQNVTFRCDPISEHNRLYWYRQTLGQGPEFLTYFQNEAQLEKSRLLSDRFSAERPKGSFSTLEIQRTEQGDSAMYLCASTKTGETQYFGPGTRLLVL.

The chain employs TRBV5-1 and TRBJ2-2, with 7 bases that match TRBD1. V trimming: 0 bases; J trimming: 3 bases; junction bases outside the gene matches: 8. The CDR3 has 17 residues. The germline V gene has CDR1 SGHRS and CDR2 YFSETQ. For the CDR3, the DNA is TGCGCCAGCAGCTTGGAACCGGGACAGCCTCACACCGGGGAGCTGTTTTTT. It is translated as CASSLEPGQPHTGELFF.

V usage is TRBV15 and J usage is TRBJ1-5, with 9 bases aligning to TRBD1. The CDR3 runs 15 residues. CDR1 LNHNV and CDR2 YYDKDF come from the germline V gene (reference sequence). The ends lost 5 bases at V and 5 bases at J; junction bases unmatched: 7. CDR3 residues: CATSQDRGEYQPQHF. In nucleotides, the CDR3 is TGTGCCACCAGCCAGGACAGGGGAGAGTATCAGCCCCAGCATTTT.

This sequence joins TRBV7-2 and TRBJ1-2; D is unresolved. Trimming shortened V by 3 bases and J by 7 bases, and 15 bases separated the two germline ends. Germline V gene lookup returns CDR1 SGHTA and CDR2 FQGNSA. The CDR3 runs to 14 residues. The DNA for the CDR3 is TGTGCCAGCAGCTTCCAGCGGGAGTCGGGTGGCTACACCTTC. Its protein product is CASSFQRESGGYTF.

The V call is TRBV7-9, the J call TRBJ2-5, with D maybe TRBD1 (6 bases). TRBJ2-7 explains the end of the DNA better; the J call may be wrong. CDR3 size: 14 residues. Germline CDR1 and CDR2: SEHNR and FQNEAQ (reference sequence). The CDR3 DNA reads TGTGCCAGCAGCCCCGAGTTACAGGGCCACGAGCAGTACTTC. The encoded protein is CASSPELQGHEQYF.

The J gene is TRBJ2-5, the V gene TRBV5-5; 8 nucleotides line up with TRBD2. Per germline, CDR1 SGHKS and CDR2 YYEKEE (reference sequence). CDR3 length equals 15 residues. The V segment lost 4 bases and the J segment 4 bases; nucleotides outside the gene matches: 9. CDR3 coding DNA: TGTGCCAGCAGCCTAGGGGACGGGAGGGGAGAGACCCAGTACTTC. This codes for CASSLGDGRGETQYF.

This clone was detected only a few times. V gene TRBV29-1 combines with J gene TRBJ2-6; D is ambiguous. Germline V CDR1 and CDR2: SQVTM, ANQGSEA. The CDR3 totals 14 residues. The germline V and J ends were trimmed by 4 bases and 0 bases, with 7 bases remaining between them. CDR3 coding DNA: TGCAGCGTTGTAAGTAGCTCTGGGGCCAACGTCCTGACTTTC. It encodes CSVVSSSGANVLTF.

The V and J genes are TRBV10-3 and TRBJ1-1; D is undetermined. This CDR3 has 16 residues. V lost 0 bases and J 4 bases, leaving 15 bases between the germline ends. Germline CDR1 reads ENHRY; CDR2 reads SYGVKD. CDR3 sequence reads: CAISESSGAEGTEAFF. In DNA, the CDR3 is TGTGCCATCAGTGAGTCGAGCGGCGCGGAGGGCACTGAAGCTTTCTTT.

This clone was recorded once. This sequence joins TRBV4-2 and TRBJ2-3; the D gene is possibly TRBD1 (5 bases). Trimming took 1 base from V and 6 from J, leaving 11 bases between them. In germline, CDR1 is LGHNA, CDR2 YNFKEQ. The CDR3 totals 14 residues. The CDR3 DNA follows: TGTGCCAGCAGCCAAGGATCAGGGTTCGATACGCAGTATTTT. Its protein product is CASSQGSGFDTQYF.

The rearrangement joins TRBV28 to TRBJ2-2; a possible D gene is TRBD2 (6 bases). The CDR3 length is 15 residues. V was pared by 3 bases and J by 5 bases, with 13 bases between. Germline loops: CDR1 MDHEN, CDR2 SYDVKM. CDR3 loop: CASSLEGFFTGELFF. CDR3 coding DNA: TGTGCCAGCAGTTTGGAGGGGTTCTTTACCGGGGAGCTGTTTTTT.

This clone was seen only a few times. This chain's CDR3 is CASSHWGRADVDEQFF. The CDR3 nucleotides read TGTGCCAGCAGCCACTGGGGGAGGGCCGATGTGGATGAGCAGTTCTTC. The rearrangement links TRBV7-9 to TRBJ2-1; TRBD2 matches at 7 bases. Germline CDR1 and CDR2: SEHNR and FQNEAQ (reference sequence). The CDR3 has 16 amino acids. V lost 5 bases, J lost 8 bases, and 15 bases stayed unmatched.

This chain links TRBV10-3 with TRBJ2-2; weak D call: TRBD2 (6 bases). Germline V gives CDR1 ENHRY, CDR2 SYGVKD. V was shortened by 4 bases and J by 0 bases, with 15 bases between the two germline ends. The CDR3 totals 17 residues. CDR3 in DNA: TGTGCCATCAGTGGTCCATCCGGAGGGGCGAACACCGGGGAGCTGTTTTTT. It encodes CAISGPSGGANTGELFF.

The V and J genes are TRBV6-6 and TRBJ2-7; TRBD2 agrees at 7 bases. Germline CDR1 MNHNY, CDR2 SVGAGI (reference sequence). CDR3 length: 14 residues. V trimming: 2 bases; J trimming: 3 bases; junction bases outside the gene matches: 4. In DNA, the CDR3 is TGTGCCAGCAGTTACACAACGGGGGGCTACGAGCAGTACTTC. Its protein product is CASSYTTGGYEQYF.

The genes are TRBV27 and TRBJ2-7; 7 nucleotides line up with TRBD1. This CDR3 comprises 13 residues. Germline CDR1 and CDR2: MNHEY and SMNVEV (reference sequence). Losses at the gene ends were 6 bases for V and 0 bases for J; bases not matched to a gene: 2. The CDR3 loop is CASSRTGSYEQYF. The CDR3 bases are TGTGCCAGCAGCCGGACAGGCTCCTACGAGCAGTACTTC.

The CDR3 region is CASSYTGGSGELFF. The CDR3 coding sequence is TGTGCCAGCAGTTACACAGGGGGAAGCGGGGAGCTGTTTTTT. The chain combines TRBV6-6 with TRBJ2-2; 8 bases map to TRBD1. CDR3 length equals 14 residues. Looked up from germline, CDR1 is MNHNY and CDR2 is SVGAGI (reference sequence). V was clipped by 2 bases and J by 7 bases; unmatched bases: 3.

J is TRBJ2-5 and V is TRBV18; 8 bases are a match to TRBD2. The CDR3 is made up of 16 amino acids. Germline loops: CDR1 KGHSH, CDR2 LQKENI. The ends lost 2 bases at V and 2 bases at J; junction bases unmatched: 7. The DNA for the CDR3 is TGTGCCAGCTCACCATTCAGCGGGAGATATCAAGAGACCCAGTACTTC. As protein: CASSPFSGRYQETQYF. The complete variable domain, with remaining parts taken from reference TRBV18 and TRBJ2-5, reads NAGVMQNPRHLVRRRGQEARLRCSPMKGHSHVYWYRQLPEEGLKFMVYLQKENIIDESGMPKERFSAEFPKEGPSILRIQQVVRGDSAAYFCASSPFSGRYQETQYFGPGTRLLVL.

V gene TRBV15 combines with J gene TRBJ2-2; D may be TRBD1 (5 bases). Germline V gives CDR1 LNHNV, CDR2 YYDKDF (reference sequence). The CDR3 sequence is 14 residues long. Trimming left V 0 bases short and J 6 bases short, with 8 bases between. The CDR3 region has the DNA TGTGCCACCAGCAGAGACAGGGTCGCCGGGGAGCTGTTTTTT. This sequence encodes CATSRDRVAGELFF. Together with reference TRBV15 and TRBJ2-2, the CDR3 gives the full variable domain: DAMVIQNPRYQVTQFGKPVTLSCSQTLNHNVMYWYQQKSSQAPKLLFHYYDKDFNNEADTPDNFQSRRPNTSFCFLDIRSPGLGDTAMYLCATSRDRVAGELFFGEGSRLTVL.

The chain has TRBV9 and TRBJ1-2, with D possibly being TRBD1 (6 bases). Germline V gene sequence: CDR1 SGDLS, CDR2 YYNGEE. CDR3 size: 15 residues. V was pared by 3 bases and J by 10 bases, with 22 bases between. CDR3 coding DNA: TGTGCCAGCAGCGCCTCCCTCGGTCGACAGGTGGACTACACCTTC. Translated: CASSASLGRQVDYTF.

This rearrangement joins TRBV4-1 to TRBJ2-5; 11 bases are shared with TRBD2. This CDR3 spans 15 amino acids. Trimming took 4 bases from V and 5 from J; bases not matched to a gene: 6. CDR1 and CDR2 from the germline V gene are MGHRA and YSYEKL. Here the CDR3 reads CASSLLAGGLETQYF. CDR3 nucleotide sequence: TGCGCCAGCAGCCTATTAGCGGGAGGGCTGGAGACCCAGTACTTC.

The chain recombines TRBV7-2 with TRBJ2-7; 7 positions match TRBD2. CDR1 SGHTA and CDR2 FQGNSA come from the germline V gene. CDR3 length equals 17 residues. Trimming took 4 bases from V and 1 from J; bases not matched to a gene: 13. The DNA for the CDR3 is TGTGCCAGCAGCTCTAATGGGGGACTACGGCTGTCCTACGAGCAGTACTTC. It is translated as CASSSNGGLRLSYEQYF.